This is a list of T cell receptor beta chains from one sample in a study of blood T cell repertoires in COVID-19. The assay was immunoSEQ multiplex PCR, and TCRdb's table has in-frame clones only and misses some. The sample records approximately 350,000 clones, about 90% being singletons. The sequenced sample was peripheral blood. These receptors came from a woman in her sixties or seventies with COVID-19, enrolled during active disease. Each CDR3 is given with its conserved first and last residue. The D gene is left open where the match is weak. Only part of the rows carry a size: once, few, many, or a class if the clone is expanded.

D: TRBD2; size: NA; J: TRBJ2-5; V: TRBV15; CDR3: CATSRLAGGPETQYF; DNA: TGTGCCACCAGCAGACTAGCGGGGGGGCCGGAGACCCAGTACTTC
D: TRBD2; size: NA; J: TRBJ2-1; V: TRBV27; CDR3: CASSVARGAPNEQFF; DNA: TGTGCCAGCAGTGTAGCGCGGGGGGCCCCAAATGAGCAGTTCTTC
D: TRBD1; size: NA; J: TRBJ1-1; V: TRBV7-9; CDR3: CASSPGQVTEAFF; DNA: TGTGCCAGCAGTCCGGGACAGGTCACTGAAGCTTTCTTT
D: NA; size: NA; J: TRBJ2-3; V: TRBV12-3/TRBV12-4; CDR3: CASRGSGDTQYF; DNA: TGTGCCAGCAGGGGGTCGGGGGATACGCAGTATTTT
D: NA; size: NA; J: TRBJ2-2; V: TRBV30; CDR3: CAWSVQTGTGELFF; DNA: TGTGCCTGGAGTGTTCAAACAGGAACCGGGGAGCTGTTTTTT
D: TRBD1; size: NA; J: TRBJ1-4; V: TRBV27; CDR3: CASRQGSGEKLFF; DNA: TGTGCCAGCCGACAGGGGAGTGGCGAAAAACTGTTTTTT
D: NA; size: NA; J: TRBJ2-6; V: TRBV19; CDR3: CASSIDSSGANVLTF; DNA: TGTGCCAGTAGTATAGACAGCTCTGGGGCCAACGTCCTGACTTTC
D: TRBD2; size: NA; J: TRBJ2-2; V: TRBV2; CDR3: CASSPAGGANTGELFF; DNA: TGTGCCAGCAGCCCCGCGGGGGGTGCGAACACCGGGGAGCTGTTTTTT
D: TRBD1; size: NA; J: TRBJ2-7; V: TRBV28; CDR3: CASSPQTGLVEQYF; DNA: TGTGCCAGCAGTCCCCAGACAGGGTTAGTCGAGCAGTACTTC
D: NA; size: NA; J: TRBJ1-2; V: TRBV5-6; CDR3: CASSLDGREAFYGYTF; DNA: TGTGCCAGCAGCTTGGACGGCAGGGAAGCGTTCTATGGCTACACCTTC
D: TRBD1; size: NA; J: TRBJ2-2; V: TRBV5-1; CDR3: CASSSGQVNTGELFF; DNA: TGCGCCAGCAGCTCGGGACAGGTGAACACCGGGGAGCTGTTTTTT
D: NA; size: NA; J: TRBJ1-1; V: TRBV18; CDR3: CASSPNGGVNTEAFF; DNA: TGTGCCAGCTCACCTAACGGGGGGGTGAACACTGAAGCTTTCTTT
D: NA; size: NA; J: TRBJ2-2; V: TRBV2; CDR3: CASMGAGTKTGELFF; DNA: TGTGCCAGCATGGGGGCCGGGACAAAGACCGGGGAGCTGTTTTTT
D: NA; size: NA; J: TRBJ1-1; V: TRBV6-5; CDR3: CASSYSIGRTEAFF; DNA: TGTGCCAGCAGTTACTCGATAGGGAGGACTGAAGCTTTCTTT
D: NA; size: NA; J: TRBJ1-2; V: TRBV6-2/TRBV6-3; CDR3: CASSLQGSFYGYTF; DNA: TGTGCCAGCAGTTTACAGGGTTCCTTCTATGGCTACACCTTC
D: NA; size: NA; J: TRBJ2-5; V: TRBV19; CDR3: CASNEAGSGQETQYF; DNA: TGTGCCAGTAATGAGGCAGGGTCTGGACAAGAGACCCAGTACTTC
D: NA; size: NA; J: TRBJ1-5; V: TRBV7-9; CDR3: CASSLLGHNQPQHF; DNA: TGTGCCAGCAGCTTACTGGGACATAATCAGCCCCAGCATTTT
D: TRBD2; size: NA; J: TRBJ2-3; V: TRBV4-3; CDR3: CASSYKGRSGLAGGTDTQYF; DNA: TGCGCCAGCAGCTATAAAGGACGGAGTGGACTAGCGGGGGGAACAGATACGCAGTATTTT
D: NA; size: NA; J: TRBJ1-4; V: TRBV27; CDR3: CASSLSPFGGGKEKLFF; DNA: TGTGCCAGCAGTTTATCCCCCTTTGGGGGGGGTAAGGAAAAACTGTTTTTT
D: NA; size: NA; J: TRBJ2-7; V: TRBV20-1; CDR3: CSARTGGEQYF; DNA: TGCAGTGCTAGAACCGGTGGCGAGCAGTACTTC
D: NA; size: NA; J: TRBJ2-1; V: TRBV19; CDR3: CASSISGSSYNEQFF; DNA: TGTGCCAGTAGTATCTCGGGAAGCTCCTACAATGAGCAGTTCTTC
D: TRBD1; size: NA; J: TRBJ1-2; V: TRBV27; CDR3: CASSFFPLPDRANGYTF; DNA: TGTGCCAGCAGTTTCTTCCCTCTTCCGGACAGGGCTAACGGCTACACCTTC
D: NA; size: few; J: TRBJ1-5; V: TRBV19; CDR3: CASSMGAYSNQPQHF; DNA: TGTGCCAGTAGTATGGGCGCATATAGCAATCAGCCCCAGCATTTT
D: TRBD2; size: NA; J: TRBJ2-3; V: TRBV6-6; CDR3: CASNSGGADTQYF; DNA: TGTGCCAGCAATAGCGGGGGGGCGGATACGCAGTATTTT
D: NA; size: NA; J: TRBJ1-2; V: TRBV30; CDR3: CAWEQGRGGYTF; DNA: TGTGCCTGGGAGCAGGGAAGGGGTGGCTACACCTTC
D: NA; size: NA; J: TRBJ1-1; V: TRBV5-1; CDR3: CASSTAGGGSPLNTEAFF; DNA: TGCGCCAGCAGCACGGCAGGCGGGGGCAGTCCACTGAACACTGAAGCTTTCTTT
D: TRBD2; size: NA; J: TRBJ2-2; V: TRBV18; CDR3: CASSSGLAGATGELFF; DNA: TGTGCCAGCTCATCGGGACTAGCGGGGGCCACCGGGGAGCTGTTTTTT
D: NA; size: once; J: TRBJ1-2; V: TRBV10-3; CDR3: CAISETGTYGYTF; DNA: TGTGCCATCAGTGAGACGGGAACCTATGGCTACACCTTC
D: TRBD2; size: NA; J: TRBJ2-5; V: TRBV30; CDR3: CAWSVRRGIRETQYF; DNA: TGTGCCTGGAGTGTAAGGCGGGGGATAAGGGAGACCCAGTACTTC
D: NA; size: NA; J: TRBJ2-3; V: TRBV9; CDR3: CASSVVAASTDTQYF; DNA: TGTGCCAGCAGCGTAGTAGCTGCTAGCACAGATACGCAGTATTTT
D: TRBD1; size: NA; J: TRBJ1-4; V: TRBV28; CDR3: CASSSGGAYEKLFF; DNA: TGTGCCAGCAGTTCAGGGGGCGCCTATGAAAAACTGTTTTTT
D: NA; size: NA; J: TRBJ1-2; V: TRBV30; CDR3: CAWSTQSPWGYTF; DNA: TGTGCCTGGAGTACACAGTCCCCTTGGGGCTACACCTTC
D: TRBD1; size: NA; J: TRBJ2-7; V: TRBV7-6; CDR3: CASSLGQKYEQYF; DNA: TGTGCCAGCAGCCTGGGACAGAAGTACGAGCAGTACTTC
D: TRBD2; size: NA; J: TRBJ2-5; V: TRBV7-6; CDR3: CASSPGTSTETQYF; DNA: TGTGCCAGCAGCCCCGGGACTAGCACGGAGACCCAGTACTTC
D: NA; size: once; J: TRBJ1-2; V: TRBV6-5; CDR3: CASKNQEGSYGYTF; DNA: TGTGCCAGCAAAAATCAGGAGGGTAGCTATGGCTACACCTTC
D: NA; size: NA; J: TRBJ1-5; V: TRBV19; CDR3: CASRQVTSNQPQHF; DNA: TGTGCCAGTAGACAGGTCACGAGCAATCAGCCCCAGCATTTT